The present TCR beta chain was sequenced within a study of blood T cells in healthy people across ages. Regarding the study as a whole: Versus aged donors, long-lived donors had higher diversity and more naive CD4+ cells. The study regarded diversity estimates from one million T cells as underestimates. The unsorted PBMCs prevented any conclusive comparison of naive versus antigen-experienced cells.

A second about 6 to 12 cycle PCR used barcoded and J-beta primers. TCRdb analysed the 5' RACE reads with MiXCR anew, one entry per CDR3 protein. The sample yields 700,000 or so distinct CDR3 sequences, less than 45% seen once. In regard to this clonotype: Antigen specificity is unknown. Just one base apart from a much larger clone, this may be a read error.

The donors, all healthy, were Caucasians living in Russia, aged about 6 to 90. The V gene's germline CDR1 is LGHNA and CDR2 YSLEER. The CDR3 is 15 amino acids. The chain carries TRBV4-3 and TRBJ2-7; the D gene is possibly TRBD2 (6 bases). The sequencing sample was made of blood. The TCR was taken from an elderly man in good health. CDR3 sequence: CASSRMNGRLNERYF. The CDR3 region has the DNA TGCGCCAGCAGCCGGATGAACGGGAGATTGAACGAGCGGTACTTC.